Reported below is one T cell receptor (beta chain). In the source study's methods: Amplifying reference gene primers gave estimates of nucleated cell counts. Method: immunoSEQ multiplex PCR; TCRdb's copy keeps in-frame clones and lacks some. Clone size and V and J calls were adopted from that table, with D and trimming inferred from the DNA. The repertoire holds tens of thousands of clones, 75% to 90% seen once, with 1% to 1.5% in the top ten. This entry belongs to a study of blood T cell repertoires in COVID-19. This sequence originates from a man aged 60-69 years with acute or convalescent COVID-19. Sequencing was done on a sample of peripheral blood.

The CDR3 nucleotides are TGTGCCAGCTCACTCCGACTAGAAGATACGCAGTATTTT. Protein sequence: CASSLRLEDTQYF. The chain combines TRBV18 with TRBJ2-3; D is perhaps TRBD2 (6 bases). With 4 bases removed from V and 5 bases from J, the gap between germline ends came to 10 bases. The CDR3 has 13 amino acids. Per the germline V gene, CDR1 is KGHSH and CDR2 is LQKENI.